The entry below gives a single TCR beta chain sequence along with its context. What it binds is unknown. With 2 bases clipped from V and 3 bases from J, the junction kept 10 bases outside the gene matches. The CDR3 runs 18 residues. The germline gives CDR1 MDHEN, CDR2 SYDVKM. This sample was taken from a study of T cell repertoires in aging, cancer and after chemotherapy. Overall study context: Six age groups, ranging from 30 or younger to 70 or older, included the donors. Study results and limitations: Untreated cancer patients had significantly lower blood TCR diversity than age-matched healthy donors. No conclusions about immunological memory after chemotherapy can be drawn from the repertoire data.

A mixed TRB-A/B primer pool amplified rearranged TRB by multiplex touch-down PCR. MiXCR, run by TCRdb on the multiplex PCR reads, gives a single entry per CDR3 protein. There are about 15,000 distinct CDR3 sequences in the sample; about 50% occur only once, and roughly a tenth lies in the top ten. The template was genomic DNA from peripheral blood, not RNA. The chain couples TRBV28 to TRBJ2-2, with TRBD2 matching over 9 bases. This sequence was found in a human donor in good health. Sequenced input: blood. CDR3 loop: CASSLAGGTRWDTGELFF. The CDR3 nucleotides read TGTGCCAGCAGTTTAGCGGGAGGGACAAGATGGGACACCGGGGAGCTGTTTTTT.